These T cell receptor beta chains were read from a single sample in a study of blood T cell repertoires in COVID-19. Measured with immunoSEQ multiplex PCR; TCRdb has only the in-frame clones, and not every one. The sample has 150,000 to 200,000 clones, 60% to 80% seen once. Sequenced input: PBMCs or T cells enriched from blood (not recorded which). These receptors were obtained from a man aged 55 to 70 who had been exposed to COVID-19. The CDR3 runs from the conserved cysteine through the conserved F or W. The D gene is left open where the match is weak. Clone size is not always given. Where it is, it says once, few, many or a class for expanded clones.

D gene	CDR3 length	V gene	J gene	clone size	CDR3 DNA	CDR3 protein
NA	14	TRBV2	TRBJ1-1	few	TGTGCCAGCAGTGACTTCAGGATGGGCACTGAAGCTTTCTTT	CASSDFRMGTEAFF
NA	16	TRBV18	TRBJ1-4	NA	TGTGCCAGCTCACCCTCCCCCAGGGATCCTAATGAAAAACTGTTTTTT	CASSPSPRDPNEKLFF
NA	12	TRBV19	TRBJ2-1	NA	TGTGCCAGTAGTTTCGGTTACAATGAGCAGTTCTTC	CASSFGYNEQFF
NA	15	TRBV14	TRBJ1-1	few	TGTGCCAGCAGCCAACGAACAGGGTACGGCACTGAAGCTTTCTTT	CASSQRTGYGTEAFF
TRBD2	20	TRBV28	TRBJ2-3	once	TGTGCCAGCAGGGGACTCCGACTAGCGGGAGGGCCTGCTAGCACAGATACGCAGTATTTT	CASRGLRLAGGPASTDTQYF
TRBD2	17	TRBV4-1	TRBJ2-5	few	TGCGCCAGCAGCCCCGCCATGACTAGCGGGGTTCAAGAGACCCAGTACTTC	CASSPAMTSGVQETQYF
TRBD1	15	TRBV3-1/TRBV3-2	TRBJ2-3	once	TGTGCCAGCAGCCAGAGACAGGGGATGGCAGATACGCAGTATTTT	CASSQRQGMADTQYF
NA	14	TRBV7-2	TRBJ2-7	few	TGTGCCAGCACCCTGGGGGGTACCCCCTACGAGCAGTACTTC	CASTLGGTPYEQYF
NA	13	TRBV10-3	TRBJ1-5	few	TGTGCCATCAGTGAAGCGGGAAATCAGCCCCAGCATTTT	CAISEAGNQPQHF
NA	15	TRBV7-2	TRBJ2-1	NA	TGTGCCAGCAGCTTAGTGCCCCCTGGGGCCAATGAGCAGTTCTTC	CASSLVPPGANEQFF
NA	16	TRBV28	TRBJ1-5	NA	TGTGCCAGCAGTTTCGCCCTGCGGGGAGAGAATCAGCCCCAGCATTTT	CASSFALRGENQPQHF
NA	12	TRBV29-1	TRBJ2-5	NA	TGCAGCGTCCCGGACTACCAAGAGACCCAGTACTTC	CSVPDYQETQYF
NA	13	TRBV30	TRBJ2-7	NA	TGTGCCTGGAGCCGGATGGTTGGCGGCGAGCAGTACTTC	CAWSRMVGGEQYF
NA	10	TRBV19	TRBJ1-1	few	TGTGCCAGTAGGGGGCCTGAAGCTTTCTTT	CASRGPEAFF
TRBD1	15	TRBV7-3	TRBJ1-1	many	TGTGCCAGCAGCTTGGGGGACAGGATTGGCACTGAAGCTTTCTTT	CASSLGDRIGTEAFF
TRBD1	15	TRBV6-6	TRBJ1-2	NA	TGTGCCAGCACCCCCTCGGCAGGGGGATTCTATGGCTACACCTTC	CASTPSAGGFYGYTF
NA	14	TRBV28	TRBJ1-3	NA	TGTGCCAGCAGTTTAGAGGGATCATCCAACACCATATATTTT	CASSLEGSSNTIYF
TRBD2	18	TRBV20-1	TRBJ2-1	NA	TGCAGTGCTAGTACTGAGGGACTAGCGACGCGTTCCTACAATGAGCAGTTCTTC	CSASTEGLATRSYNEQFF
TRBD1	15	TRBV27	TRBJ1-6	NA	TGTGCCAGCAGGGGGACGGACAGGTATAATTCACCCCTCCACTTT	CASRGTDRYNSPLHF
NA	16	TRBV12-2	TRBJ1-4	NA	TGTGCAAGTCGCTTAGCGCGGAGAGGGAAGGATGAAAAACTGTTTTTT	CASRLARRGKDEKLFF
NA	13	TRBV12-3/TRBV12-4	TRBJ2-5	NA	TGTGCCAGCAGTTCGACAGTCCAAGAGACCCAGTACTTC	CASSSTVQETQYF
TRBD2	15	TRBV9	TRBJ2-7	NA	TGTGCCAGCAGCCCTCCAGCGGGAGGGCCGGGCGAGCAGTACTTC	CASSPPAGGPGEQYF
NA	15	TRBV2	TRBJ1-3	once	TGTGCCAGCAGGCTATCCCAGGGCGATGGAAACACCATATATTTT	CASRLSQGDGNTIYF
TRBD1	16	TRBV11-2	TRBJ2-7	NA	TGTGCCAGCAGCTTAGGTGGAGGGACAGGGGTCTACGAGCAGTACTTC	CASSLGGGTGVYEQYF
TRBD1	15	TRBV9	TRBJ1-6	NA	TGTGCCAGCAGCCCGTGGGACAGGGTAGGATCACCCCTCCACTTT	CASSPWDRVGSPLHF
TRBD1	16	TRBV14	TRBJ2-2	NA	TGTGCCAGCAGCCAGACAGGGGGCGCGGTTTACGGGGAGCTGTTTTTT	CASSQTGGAVYGELFF
NA	14	TRBV9	TRBJ1-6	NA	TGTGCCAGCAGCGGGCGGCGAAATAATTCACCCCTCCACTTT	CASSGRRNNSPLHF
TRBD2	14	TRBV11-2	TRBJ2-5	NA	TGTGCCAGCAGCCCCCGGGACTATCAAGAGACCCAGTACTTC	CASSPRDYQETQYF
TRBD1	13	TRBV12-3/TRBV12-4	TRBJ1-2	NA	TGTGCCAGCAATACGGGGACAGTCGGCGGCTACACCTTC	CASNTGTVGGYTF
NA	16	TRBV6-5	TRBJ2-7	NA	TGTGCCAGCAGTTACTCTATTTCCGGTCCAAACTACGAGCAGTACTTC	CASSYSISGPNYEQYF
NA	15	TRBV30	TRBJ2-1	many	TGTGCCTGGAGTGTAGGAAAGGGGGTGCGGAATGAGCAGTTCTTC	CAWSVGKGVRNEQFF
NA	14	TRBV19	TRBJ2-1	NA	TGTGCCAGTAGTATAACCGGGACTGACAATGAGCAGTTCTTC	CASSITGTDNEQFF
TRBD1	14	TRBV11-2	TRBJ1-2	NA	TGTGCCAGCAGCTTAACGGACAGGAACTATGGCTACACCTTC	CASSLTDRNYGYTF
NA	13	TRBV7-2	TRBJ2-7	NA	TGTGCCAGCAGCCCCGGACAGATCTACGAGCAGTACTTC	CASSPGQIYEQYF
TRBD1	15	TRBV3-1/TRBV3-2	TRBJ2-7	once	TGTGCCAGCAGCCGACAGGGAGCTCCCTCCTACGAGCAGTACTTC	CASSRQGAPSYEQYF
TRBD2	19	TRBV5-4	TRBJ2-7	NA	TGTGCCAGCAGCTCGTTTGGGGGACCGGGACTAGGTGTCTCCTACGAGCAGTACTTC	CASSSFGGPGLGVSYEQYF
NA	11	TRBV30	TRBJ2-7	few	TGTGCCTGGAGTAGGGGTTACGAGCAGTACTTC	CAWSRGYEQYF
NA	15	TRBV30	TRBJ2-5	NA	TGTGCCTGGAGTGGGGGGCCCCGATCAGTGGAGACCCAGTACTTC	CAWSGGPRSVETQYF
TRBD1	17	TRBV9	TRBJ2-6	NA	TGTGCCAGCAGCCTCCGACAGGGGGGTTCTGGGGCCAACGTCCTGACTTTC	CASSLRQGGSGANVLTF
TRBD1	19	TRBV2	TRBJ1-6	NA	TGTGCCAGCAGTGAAGGAGGGACAGGGCTTGGGGCCTCAAATTCACCCCTCCACTTT	CASSEGGTGLGASNSPLHF
TRBD1	16	TRBV7-2	TRBJ1-1	NA	TGTGCCAGCAGCTTAGCCGTCCTAGACAGGGCAGCTGAAGCTTTCTTT	CASSLAVLDRAAEAFF
NA	13	TRBV6-5	TRBJ2-1	NA	TGTGCCAGCAGTTATGCCGGTCAAAATGAGCAGTTCTTC	CASSYAGQNEQFF
NA	13	TRBV11-2	TRBJ1-3	NA	TGTGCCAGCAGCCTTTACTCTGGAAACACCATATATTTT	CASSLYSGNTIYF
NA	18	TRBV5-5	TRBJ2-2	NA	TGTGCCAGCAGCTCCACAGGGTATGAGGTCGCGAACACCGGGGAGCTGTTTTTT	CASSSTGYEVANTGELFF
TRBD1	13	TRBV7-8	TRBJ2-7	once	TGTGCCAGCAGCCGTGACAGGGGCTACGAGCAGTACTTC	CASSRDRGYEQYF
NA	14	TRBV30	TRBJ2-7	NA	TGTGCCTGGAGTCGAGGGAGAGGAACCTACGAGCAGTACTTC	CAWSRGRGTYEQYF
NA	14	TRBV7-6	TRBJ2-7	NA	TGTGCCAGCAGCTTCGGTCGCGGAAACTACGAGCAGTACTTC	CASSFGRGNYEQYF
NA	13	TRBV28	TRBJ2-5	once	TGTGCCAGCTCGAGGCAGCTGCAAGAGACCCAGTACTTC	CASSRQLQETQYF
NA	16	TRBV5-4	TRBJ2-3	NA	TGTGCCAGCAGCATCTTTGGAGGGAGCCTCACAGATACGCAGTATTTT	CASSIFGGSLTDTQYF
NA	13	TRBV6-1	TRBJ1-1	few	TGTGCCAGCAGTGAGGACAAGTACACTGAAGCTTTCTTT	CASSEDKYTEAFF
TRBD2	14	TRBV9	TRBJ2-7	NA	TGTGCCAGCAGCGGACTAGCGGGAGGGCGTGAGCAGTACTTC	CASSGLAGGREQYF
TRBD2	14	TRBV9	TRBJ2-1	once	TGTGCCAGCAGCGTGGGGGGGTTCTACAATGAGCAGTTCTTC	CASSVGGFYNEQFF
TRBD1	12	TRBV7-9	TRBJ1-1	NA	TGTGCCAGCAAGGGGGCTCACACTGAAGCTTTCTTT	CASKGAHTEAFF
NA	11	TRBV6-5	TRBJ2-7	NA	TGTGCCAGCATTGGTCAGGGCGGATTGCACTTC	CASIGQGGLHF